One sample yielded the 8 T cell receptor beta chains listed below, sequenced in a study of early T cells in non-severe SARS-CoV-2 infection. One entry per CDR3 protein results from TCRdb running MiXCR on the 5' RACE reads. The table includes under 85,000 distinct CDR3 sequences, about 10% detected once. Source material: whole blood. The receptors were sampled from an adult who was a healthcare worker with PCR-confirmed SARS-CoV-2 infection or an uninfected control (not recorded which).

This clonotype has only a few counts. The rearrangement joins TRBV7-9 to TRBJ2-2; D remains ambiguous. The V gene's germline CDR1 is SEHNR and CDR2 FQNEAQ (reference sequence). This CDR3 spans 11 amino acids. Trimming took 8 bases from V and 7 from J, leaving 8 bases between them. The CDR3 DNA follows: TGTGCCAGCGGGAATGGCGGGGAGCTGTTTTTT. Translation: CASGNGGELFF.

A note on this clonotype: The junction does not match germline at one end; this may be a read error. The chain joins TRBV6-2 or TRBV6-3 to TRBJ2-1; D possibly uses TRBD1 or TRBD2 (6 bases each). The CDR3 is made up of 15 amino acids. Germline-derived CDR1 and CDR2 are MNHEY and SVGEGT. In DNA form, the CDR3 reads TGTGCCAGCAGTCAACGCCTGTGGGGGGCCCCCCCCTCCCCCTTC. Amino acid sequence: CASSQRLWGAPPSPF.

Comment on this clonotype: A much larger clonotype is one base distant, so this may be a read error. This chain links TRBV11-2 with TRBJ2-1; no clear D gene. This CDR3 has 12 residues. Germline CDR1 SGHAT, CDR2 FQNNGV. The CDR3 coding sequence is TGTGCCAGCAGCCCATACGACAATGTGCAGTTCTTC. Translation gives CASSPYDNVQFF.

In its sample, this clonotype was seen many times. The chain links TRBV6-2 or TRBV6-3 to TRBJ1-5; D not certain. Looked up from germline, CDR1 is MNHEY and CDR2 is SVGEGT. The V and J ends lost 4 bases and 10 bases respectively, with 11 bases between them. There are 12 residues in the CDR3. This CDR3 reads CASSSRRTPQHF. DNA of the CDR3: TGTGCCAGCAGTTCTAGACGTACCCCCCAGCATTTT.

There are many counts of this clonotype. The chain links TRBV28 to TRBJ1-4; D is ambiguous. The CDR3 is 13 residues long. Germline values: CDR1 MDHEN, CDR2 SYDVKM. V was clipped by 7 bases and J by 1 base, with 7 bases between them. The CDR3 DNA reads as TGTGCCAGCACGGTGTTAACTAATGAAAAACTGTTTTTT. It yields the protein CASTVLTNEKLFF.

V is TRBV10-2 and J is TRBJ2-7; tentative D call: TRBD1 (7 bases). Trimming took off 7 bases at V and 6 bases at J, with 13 bases between the two ends. The CDR3 spans 12 residues. Germline CDR1 and CDR2: WSHSY and SAAADI. CDR3 loop: CASTEGAGEQYF. CDR3 nucleotide sequence: TGCGCCAGCACGGAGGGGGCAGGCGAGCAGTACTTC.

This chain uses TRBV7-6 with TRBJ2-7; the D gene is possibly TRBD1 (5 bases). The CDR3 is 15 residues long. Germline V gene data show CDR1 as SGHVS and CDR2 as FNYEAQ. Between the trimmed V and J ends, which lost 3 bases and 5 bases, there was a span of 17 bases. CDR3 region: CASSFRLGPRDEQYF. For the CDR3, the DNA is TGTGCCAGCAGCTTTCGTTTGGGGCCTAGGGACGAGCAGTACTTC.

This clonotype came up many times. The chain recombines TRBV2 with TRBJ2-2; no firm D call. The CDR3 runs to 12 residues. V was shortened by 8 bases and J by 4 bases, with 8 bases between the two germline ends. The germline V gene has CDR1 SNHLY and CDR2 FYNNEI. CDR3 in DNA: TGTGCCAGCCGTACGAGCACCGGGGAGCTGTTTTTT. It yields the protein CASRTSTGELFF.